The source of this T cell receptor beta chain is a study of T cell responses to AZD1222 COVID-19 vaccine. The germline V gene has CDR1 MGHRA and CDR2 YSYEKL. V gave up 3 bases and J gave up 3 bases, with 6 bases separating them. The CDR3 totals 13 residues. Profiling relied on immunoSEQ multiplex PCR, and the TCRdb table lists in-frame clones only, not all of them. This table has some 150,000 clones, 93% appearing once. On this clone: At the DNA level, this CDR3 is encoded by other sequences in the same sample as well.

The starting material was peripheral blood, obtained on day 0 of AZD1222 vaccination. The chain carries TRBV4-1 and TRBJ1-5; no clear D. This TCR was sampled from an adult in good health. Here the CDR3 DNA reads TGCGCCAGCAGCCAGGAACTCAATCAGCCCCAGCATTTT. Translating it yields CASSQELNQPQHF.